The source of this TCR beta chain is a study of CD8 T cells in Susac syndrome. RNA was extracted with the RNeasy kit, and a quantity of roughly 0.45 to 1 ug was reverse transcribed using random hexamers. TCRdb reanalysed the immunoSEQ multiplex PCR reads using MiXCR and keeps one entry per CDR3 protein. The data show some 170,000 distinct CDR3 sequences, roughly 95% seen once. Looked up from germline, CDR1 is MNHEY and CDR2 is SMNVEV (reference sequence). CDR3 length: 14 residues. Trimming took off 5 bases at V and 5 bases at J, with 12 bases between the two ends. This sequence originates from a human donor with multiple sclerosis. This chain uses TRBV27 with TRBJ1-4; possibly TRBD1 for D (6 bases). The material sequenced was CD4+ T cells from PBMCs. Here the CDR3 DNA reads TGTGCCAGCAGTCCGTCCCAGGGGAATGAAAAACTGTTTTTT. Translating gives CASSPSQGNEKLFF. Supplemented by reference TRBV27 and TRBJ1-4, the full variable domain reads EAQVTQNPRYLITVTGKKLTVTCSQNMNHEYMSWYRQDPGLGLRQIYYSMNVEVTDKGDVPEGYKVSRKEKRNFPLILESPSPNQTSLYFCASSPSQGNEKLFFGSGTQLSVL.